This T cell receptor (beta chain) emerged from a study of CD8+ T cells in alopecia areata. The sample's treatment: oral pan-JAK inhibitor, 5-10 mg twice daily. With 7 bases removed from V and 0 bases from J, the gap between germline ends came to 7 bases. The V gene's germline CDR1 is GTSNPN and CDR2 SVGIG (reference sequence). CDR3 size: 13 residues. Once RNA had been extracted, it was reverse transcribed into cDNA to act as the sequencing template. Using immunoSEQ multiplex PCR, the repertoire was profiled, and TCRdb retains in-frame clones only, with some absent. The table shows some 200,000 clones, with 60% to 70% occurring only once.

This TCR came from a human donor with alopecia areata. Specimen: CD4+ T cells sorted from blood, collected at week 4, from a patient treated with tofacitinib. The chain couples TRBV30 to TRBJ1-6; D is unclear. The DNA for the CDR3 is TGTGCCTACCATCCCTCCTATAATTCACCCCTCCACTTT. Translating gives CAYHPSYNSPLHF.